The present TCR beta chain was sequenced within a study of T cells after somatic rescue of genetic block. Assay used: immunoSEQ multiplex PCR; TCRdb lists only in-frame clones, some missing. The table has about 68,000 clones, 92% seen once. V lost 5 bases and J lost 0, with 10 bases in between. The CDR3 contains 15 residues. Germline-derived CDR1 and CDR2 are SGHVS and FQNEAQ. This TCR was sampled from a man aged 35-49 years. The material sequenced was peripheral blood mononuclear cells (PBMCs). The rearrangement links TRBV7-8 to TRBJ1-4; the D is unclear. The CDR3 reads CASSRWRSTNEKLFF. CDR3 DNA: TGTGCCAGCAGCCGGTGGCGGTCAACTAATGAAAAACTGTTTTTT.